These 30 T cell receptor beta chains came from one sample sequenced in a study of T cells in localized non-small cell lung cancer. Libraries were prepared by immunoSEQ multiplex PCR; TCRdb keeps only in-frame clonotypes and omits some of them. The sample contains roughly 2,400 clones, roughly 24% of which appear only once. This specimen consisted of normal lung tissue next to the tumor, obtained before any cancer treatment. These receptors all come from a female donor with stage II lung adenocarcinoma.

The chain carries TRBV6-8 and TRBJ2-5; either TRBD1 or TRBD2 may supply D (5 bases each). Per the germline V gene, CDR1 is MNHGY and CDR2 is SAAAGT. V was trimmed by 2 bases and J by 2 bases, leaving 9 bases between them. There are 14 residues in the CDR3. DNA of the CDR3: TGTGCCAGCAGTTACACCGGGACGCAAGAGACCCAGTACTTC. Protein product: CASSYTGTQETQYF.

The gene calls are TRBV19 and TRBJ2-6; D is perhaps TRBD1 (5 bases). V was trimmed by 5 bases and J by 0 bases, leaving 11 bases between them. The CDR3 extends over 16 amino acids. Looked up from germline, CDR1 is LNHDA and CDR2 is SQIVND (reference sequence). This CDR3 is CASSRQGPSGANVLTF. CDR3 bases: TGTGCCAGTAGTCGGCAGGGCCCCTCTGGGGCCAACGTCCTGACTTTC. Based on the CDR3 plus reference TRBV19 and TRBJ2-6, the full variable domain is DGGITQSPKYLFRKEGQNVTLSCEQNLNHDAMYWYRQDPGQGLRLIYYSQIVNDFQKGDIAEGYSVSREKKESFPLTVTSAQKNPTAFYLCASSRQGPSGANVLTFGAGSRLTVL.

This clone is labeled as medium-sized. The rearrangement uses TRBV7-1 and TRBJ1-1; no firm D call. TRBV7-1 is reported as an ORF; its role is uncertain. V lost 4 bases, J lost 5 bases, and 11 bases lay in between. The CDR3 sequence is 13 residues long. CDR3 loop: CASSLDSGTEAFF. The CDR3 DNA sequence: TGTGCCAGCAGCTTAGATTCCGGGACTGAAGCTTTCTTT.

The chain is built from TRBV11-3 and TRBJ2-1; weak D call: TRBD2 (6 bases). The V gene lost 6 bases and the J gene lost 8 bases, with 17 bases spanning the gap. The CDR3 extends over 14 amino acids. Germline V gene sequence: CDR1 SGHNT, CDR2 YENEEA. CDR3 sequence: CASRRDLTVDEQFF. CDR3 nucleotide sequence: TGTGCCAGCAGGAGGGACTTGACTGTGGATGAGCAGTTCTTC.

In this sample, this clone is medium-sized. The V and J genes are TRBV6-8 and TRBJ2-2; 11 nucleotides match TRBD2. Looked up from germline, CDR1 is MNHGY and CDR2 is SAAAGT. The CDR3 loop spans 16 amino acids. The V and J ends lost 10 bases and 6 bases, in that order; junction bases with no gene match: 13. CDR3 in DNA: TGTGCCACGGGGCTAGCGGGGGGCCGAAGGGCCGGGGAGCTGTTTTTT. Translated, it gives CATGLAGGRRAGELFF.

The chain recombines TRBV18 with TRBJ1-6; D is uncertain. Per germline, CDR1 KGHSH and CDR2 LQKENI. Trimming cost V 4 bases and J 10 bases, with 17 bases left between them. This CDR3 contains 15 residues. Here the CDR3 reads CASSQNQRAGSPLHF. The CDR3 DNA follows: TGTGCCAGCTCACAGAACCAGAGGGCTGGGTCACCCCTCCACTTT. The entire variable domain, with the rest obtained from reference TRBV18 and TRBJ1-6, is as follows: NAGVMQNPRHLVRRRGQEARLRCSPMKGHSHVYWYRQLPEEGLKFMVYLQKENIIDESGMPKERFSAEFPKEGPSILRIQQVVRGDSAAYFCASSQNQRAGSPLHFGNGTRLTVT.

This clone was detected a few times. The chain is built from TRBV6-8 and TRBJ2-7; the D call may be TRBD1 or TRBD2 (5 bases each). V lost 6 bases to trimming and J lost 3 bases, with 12 bases between them. CDR3 length: 13 residues. Germline CDR1 reads MNHGY; CDR2 reads SAAAGT. CDR3 amino acids: CASRGDGHYEQYF. In DNA form, the CDR3 reads TGTGCCAGCAGGGGGGACGGTCACTACGAGCAGTACTTC.

The chain employs TRBV6-8 and TRBJ1-2; 10 positions match TRBD1. The CDR3 extends over 15 amino acids. The V gene's germline CDR1 is MNHGY and CDR2 SAAAGT. The junction had 8 bases not matched to a gene; V was cut back by 2 bases and J by 8 bases. CDR3 coding DNA: TGTGCCAGCAGTTACCTATCGGGACAGGGGCTCGGCTACACCTTC. Its translation: CASSYLSGQGLGYTF.

A few counts support this clone. The rearrangement joins TRBV9 to TRBJ2-5, with TRBD1 as a possible D gene (5 bases). The germline CDR1 and CDR2 sequences are SGDLS and YYNGEE. V lost 0 bases to trimming and J lost 0 bases, with 9 bases between them. The CDR3 loop spans 15 amino acids. CDR3 in DNA: TGTGCCAGCAGCGTAGGTAACAGGAACCAAGAGACCCAGTACTTC. It encodes CASSVGNRNQETQYF.

This clone was picked up a small number of times. J is TRBJ2-6 and V is TRBV6-8; D unresolved. The V end lost 4 bases, the J end lost 0 bases, and 10 bases lay between the germline ends. CDR1 and CDR2 from the germline V gene are MNHGY and SAAAGT. The CDR3 spans 16 residues. CDR3 protein: CASSSNRASGANVLTF. The CDR3 nucleotides read TGTGCCAGCAGTTCGAATAGAGCCTCTGGGGCCAACGTCCTGACTTTC.

This clone occurred a few times. The chain has TRBV2 and TRBJ1-6, with TRBD1 matching over 7 bases. Trimming cost V 2 bases and J 8 bases; bases outside gene matches: 0. This CDR3 has 13 amino acids. CDR1 and CDR2 (germline): SNHLY, FYNNEI. CDR3 protein: CASSETGDSPLHF. The CDR3 nucleotides read TGTGCCAGCAGTGAAACAGGGGATTCACCCCTCCACTTT.

This chain joins TRBV11-3 and TRBJ2-1; 10 nucleotides agree with TRBD2. Trimming took 5 bases from V and 2 from J; bases not matched to a gene: 3. The CDR3 sequence is 15 residues long. Germline CDR1 reads SGHNT; CDR2 reads YENEEA. In DNA, the CDR3 is TGTGCCAGCAGCCTTAGCGGGGGGCCCTACAATGAGCAGTTCTTC. Translating gives CASSLSGGPYNEQFF.

The CDR3 region has the DNA TGTGCCATCAGTGAGTCGATGGCAGGGGGGGAATACAATGAGCAGTTCTTC. Its protein is CAISESMAGGEYNEQFF. The rearrangement joins TRBV10-3 to TRBJ2-1; perhaps D is TRBD1 or TRBD2 (7 bases each). CDR1 is ENHRY, CDR2 SYGVKD, per germline. The CDR3 consists of 17 residues. Between the trimmed V and J ends, which lost 0 bases and 4 bases, there was a span of 16 bases.

The genes are TRBV6-8 and TRBJ2-1, with no clear D. CDR1 is MNHGY and CDR2 is SAAAGT in the germline V gene. The ends were cut back, 2 bases at V and 2 bases at J, with 4 bases in the middle. The CDR3 consists of 13 residues. The CDR3 region is CASSYDTYNEQFF. CDR3 in DNA: TGTGCCAGCAGTTACGACACCTACAATGAGCAGTTCTTC.

This clone is medium-sized (0.01 to 0.1%) within its sample. The chain uses TRBV11-3 and TRBJ2-1; D possibly corresponds to TRBD1 (6 bases). CDR1 and CDR2 (germline): SGHNT, YENEEA. V was cut by 1 base and J by 3 bases, with 13 bases left in between. This CDR3 has 16 residues. DNA for the CDR3: TGTGCCAGCAGCTTAGTAGGGGGTGATTACTACAATGAGCAGTTCTTC. It encodes CASSLVGGDYYNEQFF.

The chain links TRBV25-1 to TRBJ1-1, with D possibly matching TRBD1 (5 bases). V dropped 1 base and J dropped 0 bases, with 9 bases sitting between them. The germline V gene encodes CDR1 MGHDK and CDR2 SYGVNS. This CDR3 comprises 15 residues. The CDR3 spells CASSESGDLNTEAFF. The CDR3 DNA follows: TGTGCCAGCAGTGAATCGGGGGACTTGAACACTGAAGCTTTCTTT.

The genes are TRBV11-3 and TRBJ1-1, with TRBD1 as a possible D gene (5 bases). The CDR3 totals 15 residues. The germline V gene has CDR1 SGHNT and CDR2 YENEEA. The germline V and J ends were trimmed by 5 bases and 0 bases, with 13 bases remaining between them. The CDR3 loop is CASSLGGSMNTEAFF. The DNA of the CDR3 is TGTGCCAGCAGCCTTGGGGGTTCTATGAACACTGAAGCTTTCTTT.

The rearrangement uses TRBV30 and TRBJ2-1, with 8 nucleotides matching TRBD1. The CDR3 extends over 13 amino acids. Trimming removed 5 bases from V and 4 bases from J; junction bases left unmatched: 4. Germline CDR1 reads GTSNPN; CDR2 reads SVGIG (reference sequence). This CDR3 is CAWGQGNYNEQFF. The CDR3 DNA is TGTGCCTGGGGACAGGGTAATTACAATGAGCAGTTCTTC.

V is TRBV12-5 and J is TRBJ2-7; D unresolved. The V end lost 4 bases, the J end lost 2 bases, and 3 bases lay between the germline ends. CDR3 size: 11 residues. Germline V gene sequence: CDR1 LGHNT, CDR2 FRNRAP. The CDR3 DNA is TGTGCTAGTGGTTGGGCCTACGAGCAGTACTTC. Translated: CASGWAYEQYF.

The J gene is TRBJ2-6, the V gene TRBV18, with a tentative D call TRBD1 (5 bases). This CDR3 region has 15 residues. Trimming took off 5 bases at V and 0 bases at J, with 8 bases between the two ends. Germline CDR1 is KGHSH and CDR2 is LQKENI. CDR3 protein: CASSIQGSGANVLTF. The CDR3 DNA follows: TGTGCCAGCTCAATTCAGGGCTCTGGGGCCAACGTCCTGACTTTC.

V is TRBV5-1 and J is TRBJ2-5; 8 bases fit TRBD2. CDR3 length: 16 residues. V was pared by 4 bases and J by 5 bases, with 13 bases of the junction left unmatched. The germline CDR1 and CDR2 sequences are SGHRS and YFSETQ. CDR3 protein: CASSLNQGLGMETQYF. The CDR3 DNA is TGCGCCAGCAGCCTAAATCAGGGACTAGGGATGGAGACCCAGTACTTC.

The genes are TRBV6-8 and TRBJ1-2; TRBD1 agrees at 9 bases. Germline V CDR1 and CDR2: MNHGY, SAAAGT. The V segment lost 6 bases and the J segment 8 bases; nucleotides outside the gene matches: 16. The CDR3 extends over 16 amino acids. The CDR3 DNA is TGTGCCAGCAGGAAACAGGGGGCCCATTCGACAACGGGCTACACCTTC. It encodes CASRKQGAHSTTGYTF.

This clone was seen a handful of times. The chain has TRBV9 and TRBJ1-1; maybe TRBD1 (6 bases). V was shortened by 4 bases and J by 5 bases, with 15 bases between the two germline ends. The CDR3 loop spans 14 amino acids. In germline, CDR1 is SGDLS, CDR2 YYNGEE. CDR3 bases: TGTGCCAGCAGCTTACCAGGGGTATATACTGAAGCTTTCTTT. It is translated as CASSLPGVYTEAFF.

This clone has a handful of counts. CDR3 DNA sequence: TGCGCCAGTAGGGCTAGCGGGGGGGCCCCCGGGGAGCTGTTTTTT. This encodes CASRASGGAPGELFF. The chain employs TRBV5-1 and TRBJ2-2; 12 bases agree with TRBD2. This CDR3 has 15 residues. Germline V gene data show CDR1 as SGHRS and CDR2 as YFSETQ. V was clipped by 8 bases and J by 6 bases; unmatched bases: 8.

The chain links TRBV23-1 to TRBJ2-5; 13 positions match TRBD2. TRBV23-1 is known as an ORF, though its function is uncertain. The CDR3 is 16 amino acids. V dropped 6 bases and J dropped 5; count of bases not matched to a gene: 9. The CDR3: CASSSGTSGMYETQYF. In DNA, the CDR3 is TGCGCCAGCAGCTCCGGGACTAGCGGGATGTATGAGACCCAGTACTTC.

The chain couples TRBV5-1 to TRBJ1-6; D not certain. Deletions cut 0 bases from V and 0 bases from J, with 10 bases between. Per the germline V gene, CDR1 is SGHRS and CDR2 is YFSETQ. CDR3 length: 17 amino acids. CDR3: CASSLDSIDSYNSPLHF. The CDR3, as DNA: TGCGCCAGCAGCTTGGACTCGATAGACTCCTATAATTCACCCCTCCACTTT.

This chain connects TRBV5-1 to TRBJ2-2; D is unresolved. The CDR3 sequence is 16 residues long. Germline-derived CDR1 and CDR2 are SGHRS and YFSETQ. V gave up 4 bases and J gave up 4 bases, with 17 bases separating them. The CDR3 region has the DNA TGCGCCAGCAGCGCTCTGCCCGGAACTTCCACCGGGGAGCTGTTTTTT. Protein: CASSALPGTSTGELFF.

The chain uses TRBV6-8 and TRBJ1-6; D unclear. CDR3 length equals 14 residues. Germline assignment: CDR1 MNHGY and CDR2 SAAAGT. V lost 7 bases to trimming and J lost 0 bases, with 7 bases between them. The CDR3 sequence: CASIRSSYNSPLHF. DNA of the CDR3: TGTGCCAGCATACGGAGCTCCTATAATTCACCCCTCCACTTT.

By proportion, this clone is medium-sized. The rearrangement uses TRBV4-1 and TRBJ1-4; D remains unclear. Germline values: CDR1 MGHRA, CDR2 YSYEKL. This CDR3 region has 15 residues. Trimming took 2 bases from V and 7 from J, leaving 14 bases between them. CDR3 bases: TGCGCCAGCAGCCAATCGGCCTACGGAGGTGAAAAACTGTTTTTT. It is translated as CASSQSAYGGEKLFF.

The chain couples TRBV6-8 to TRBJ1-1, with unresolved D. The CDR3 has 12 amino acids. Germline lookup yields CDR1 MNHGY and CDR2 SAAAGT. The V end was cut by 0 bases, the J end by 9 bases, with 8 bases between. The CDR3 spells CASSYSRRKAFF. The CDR3 DNA follows: TGTGCCAGCAGTTACTCGAGAAGGAAAGCTTTCTTT.